This TCR beta chain originates from a study of CD8 T cells in Susac syndrome. Sequencing of TCR beta was performed on blood CD8+ T cells and on blood CD4+ T cells. TEMRA cells were FACS-enriched and CD8+ and CD4+ T cells negatively isolated. V was trimmed by 8 bases and J by 0 bases, leaving 13 bases between them. This CDR3 has 14 residues. Germline assignment: CDR1 LNHDA and CDR2 SQIVND (reference sequence). Reverse transcription of 0.5 to 1 ug RNA was carried out with random hexamers. TCRdb used MiXCR to reprocess the immunoSEQ multiplex PCR reads, holding one entry per CDR3 protein. This table has approximately 150,000 distinct CDR3 sequences, around 90% appearing once.

The J gene is TRBJ1-1, the V gene TRBV19, with a weak D call TRBD1 (5 bases). Specimen: CD4+ T cells from PBMCs. The receptor was derived from a human donor in good health. In DNA form, the CDR3 reads TGTGCCAGTTTGGGGACGGCGATGAACACTGAAGCTTTCTTT. This gives the protein CASLGTAMNTEAFF.